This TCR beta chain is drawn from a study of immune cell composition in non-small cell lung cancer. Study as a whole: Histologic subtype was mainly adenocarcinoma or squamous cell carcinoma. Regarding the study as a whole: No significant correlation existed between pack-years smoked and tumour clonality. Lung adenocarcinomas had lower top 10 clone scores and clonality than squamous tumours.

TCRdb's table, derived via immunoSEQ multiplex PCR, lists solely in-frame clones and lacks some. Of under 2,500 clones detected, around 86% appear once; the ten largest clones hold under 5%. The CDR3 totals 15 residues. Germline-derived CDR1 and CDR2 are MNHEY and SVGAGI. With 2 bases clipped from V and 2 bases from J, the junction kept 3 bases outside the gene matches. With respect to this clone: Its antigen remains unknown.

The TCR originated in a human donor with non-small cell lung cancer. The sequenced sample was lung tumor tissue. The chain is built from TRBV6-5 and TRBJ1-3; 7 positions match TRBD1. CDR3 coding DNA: TGTGCCAGCAGTTACCAGGGGGTTCCTGGAAACACCATATATTTT. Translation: CASSYQGVPGNTIYF.